This T cell receptor beta chain is drawn from a study of T cells expressing NK-cell markers. Study in general: Serological testing identified seven of the eight sequenced donors as HCMV-seropositive and one as seronegative.

TCRdb re-called the 5' RACE reads and shows each CDR3 protein once, DNA omitted. The sample data list 440,000 or so distinct CDR3 sequences. The germline V gene encodes CDR1 LNHDA and CDR2 SQIVND (reference sequence). CDR3 length: 13 amino acids. The rearrangement joins TRBV19 to TRBJ2-3. This TCR was recovered from a woman aged 18-69 years in good health. Material: blood T cells: a sorted CD56 or NKG2C T cell subset, CD4+ or CD8+ T cells, or bulk PBMC T cells (not recorded which). The CDR3 spells CASSIRGADTQYF. The full variable domain, completed using reference TRBV19 and TRBJ2-3, is DGGITQSPKYLFRKEGQNVTLSCEQNLNHDAMYWYRQDPGQGLRLIYYSQIVNDFQKGDIAEGYSVSREKKESFPLTVTSAQKNPTAFYLCASSIRGADTQYFGPGTRLTVL.